Presented here are 19 T cell receptor beta chains from one specimen sequenced in a study of control samples from healthy donors and cancer patients. Here immunoSEQ multiplex PCR was the method, and the copy in TCRdb shows in-frame clones only, minus some. The table lists around 84,000 clones, roughly nine tenths of them singletons. The specimen sequenced was blood. The source of these receptors is a man aged 30 to 45 in good health.

The chain joins TRBV7-2 to TRBJ2-1, with TRBD2 as a possible D gene (5 bases). The CDR3 extends over 13 amino acids. Trimming pared 2 bases from V and 8 bases from J, leaving 10 bases between. Germline lookup yields CDR1 SGHTA and CDR2 FQGNSA. The CDR3 DNA follows: TGTGCCAGCAGCTTACGACGGAGGCATGAGCAGTTCTTC. It is translated as CASSLRRRHEQFF.

The V and J genes are TRBV2 and TRBJ1-1, with D tentatively TRBD1 (6 bases). Germline-derived CDR1 and CDR2 are SNHLY and FYNNEI. This CDR3 is 14 amino acids long. The ends were cut back, 6 bases at V and 6 bases at J, with 17 bases in the middle. CDR3 DNA: TGTGCCAGCAGAAAGGGGGGAGCAGGACCTGAAGCTTTCTTT. This gives the protein CASRKGGAGPEAFF.

The chain uses TRBV7-9 and TRBJ2-5; D is undetermined. This CDR3 is 15 amino acids long. Germline lookup yields CDR1 SEHNR and CDR2 FQNEAQ (reference sequence). V lost 4 bases, J lost 4 bases, and 16 bases lay in between. CDR3 sequence (DNA): TGTGCCAGCAGCTCCCGGCCGCAGATCATAGAGACCCAGTACTTC. Its translation is CASSSRPQIIETQYF.

V is TRBV11-2 and J is TRBJ1-2; D gene uncertain. V gave up 8 bases and J gave up 3 bases, with 13 bases separating them. Germline V gene lookup returns CDR1 SGHAT and CDR2 FQNNGV. The CDR3 covers 13 residues. The DNA of the CDR3 is TGTGCCAGCGGTCACGAGAGATACTATGGCTACACCTTC. This encodes CASGHERYYGYTF.

This clone was seen more than once but under ten times. This sequence joins TRBV6-5 and TRBJ1-5, with D unresolved. This CDR3 spans 13 amino acids. The V and J ends lost 5 bases and 5 bases respectively, with 10 bases between them. Germline V lookup: CDR1 MNHEY, CDR2 SVGAGI. The CDR3 is CASSRKWDQPQHF. CDR3 coding DNA: TGTGCCAGCAGTAGGAAATGGGATCAGCCCCAGCATTTT.

This chain uses TRBV29-1 with TRBJ2-7; 9 bases fit TRBD1. V trimming: 6 bases; J trimming: 2 bases; junction bases outside the gene matches: 2. This CDR3 contains 12 residues. CDR1 SQVTM and CDR2 ANQGSEA come from the germline V gene. The CDR3 DNA follows: TGCAGCGTCCGGGACAGGGCCTACGAGCAGTACTTC. As protein: CSVRDRAYEQYF.

The rearrangement links TRBV5-1 to TRBJ2-5; 10 positions agree with TRBD2. CDR3 length equals 16 residues. Germline CDR1 SGHRS, CDR2 YFSETQ. V was clipped by 2 bases and J by 4 bases; unmatched bases: 8. The DNA of the CDR3 is TGCGCCAGCAGCTTAGGGGAGCGGGAGGGCCGAGAGACCCAGTACTTC. Its translation: CASSLGEREGRETQYF. Combining the CDR3 with reference TRBV5-1 and TRBJ2-5 gives the whole variable domain KAGVTQTPRYLIKTRGQQVTLSCSPISGHRSVSWYQQTPGQGLQFLFEYFSETQRNKGNFPGRFSGRQFSNSRSEMNVSTLELGDSALYLCASSLGEREGRETQYFGPGTRLLVL.

This chain connects TRBV29-1 to TRBJ2-2; D remains ambiguous. The CDR3 runs 14 residues. CDR1 is SQVTM and CDR2 is ANQGSEA in the germline V gene. The V gene lost 4 bases and the J gene lost 5 bases, with 14 bases spanning the gap. This CDR3 is CSVAPRLGTGELFF. The CDR3 region has the DNA TGCAGCGTTGCCCCCAGACTCGGAACCGGGGAGCTGTTTTTT.

This chain joins TRBV30 and TRBJ2-2, with TRBD2 matching over 10 bases. V gave up 0 bases and J gave up 7 bases; unmatched junction bases: 8. In germline, CDR1 is GTSNPN, CDR2 SVGIG (reference sequence). The CDR3 sequence is 16 residues long. CDR3 loop: CAWSVGSGRLVGELFF. The CDR3 coding sequence is TGTGCCTGGAGTGTAGGTAGCGGGAGGTTGGTCGGGGAGCTGTTTTTT.

The chain joins TRBV9 to TRBJ2-1; weak D call: TRBD2 (6 bases). Germline-derived CDR1 and CDR2 are SGDLS and YYNGEE. Trimming removed 3 bases from V and 10 bases from J, with 8 bases in between. The CDR3 totals 11 residues. The CDR3 region is CASSGGEEQFF. The CDR3 nucleotides read TGTGCCAGCAGCGGGGGGGAGGAGCAGTTCTTC.

V usage is TRBV7-2 and J usage is TRBJ1-2, with D hard to call. Germline loops: CDR1 SGHTA, CDR2 FQGNSA. Trimming shortened V by 5 bases and J by 2 bases, and 12 bases separated the two germline ends. CDR3 length: 14 amino acids. In nucleotides, the CDR3 is TGTGCCAGCAGCCATTATAGGGCCAACTATGGCTACACCTTC. As protein: CASSHYRANYGYTF.

J is TRBJ1-6 and V is TRBV9, with D perhaps matching TRBD1 (5 bases). The CDR3 length is 17 residues. In germline, CDR1 is SGDLS, CDR2 YYNGEE. V lost 2 bases and J lost 1, with 13 bases in between. CDR3 coding DNA: TGTGCCAGCAGCGTGGGCCAGGGATATTCCTATAATTCACCCCTCCACTTT. Protein product: CASSVGQGYSYNSPLHF.

This rearrangement joins TRBV7-3 to TRBJ2-1; D may correspond to TRBD1 or TRBD2 (6 bases each). The germline V and J ends were trimmed by 5 bases and 7 bases, with 15 bases remaining between them. This CDR3 has 14 amino acids. CDR1 and CDR2 from the germline V gene are SGHTA and FQGTGA. The CDR3 protein is CASSPRGPQNEQFF. The CDR3 nucleotides are TGTGCCAGCAGCCCTCGGGGGCCTCAGAATGAGCAGTTCTTC.

This clone occurred once. This chain joins TRBV2 and TRBJ1-1; D is unclear. V was pared by 8 bases and J by 5 bases, with 15 bases between. From germline, CDR1 is SNHLY and CDR2 FYNNEI. The CDR3 totals 13 residues. The CDR3 loop reads CASLVIGVTEAFF. For the CDR3, the DNA is TGTGCCAGCCTGGTAATCGGGGTGACTGAAGCTTTCTTT.

The chain has TRBV7-6 and TRBJ2-2, with TRBD2 matching 11 bases. Germline V gives CDR1 SGHVS, CDR2 FNYEAQ. The ends lost 1 base at V and 0 bases at J; junction bases unmatched: 4. CDR3 length: 18 amino acids. CDR3 region: CASSLELAGATNTGELFF. DNA of the CDR3: TGTGCCAGCAGCTTAGAACTAGCGGGGGCCACGAACACCGGGGAGCTGTTTTTT. Combining the CDR3 with reference TRBV7-6 and TRBJ2-2 gives the whole variable domain GAGVSQSPRYKVTKRGQDVALRCDPISGHVSLYWYRQALGQGPEFLTYFNYEAQQDKSGLPNDRFSAERPEGSISTLTIQRTEQRDSAMYRCASSLELAGATNTGELFFGEGSRLTVL.

The rearrangement joins TRBV4-1 to TRBJ1-4; no clear D gene. The CDR3 is made up of 12 amino acids. V was shortened by 1 base and J by 7 bases, with 4 bases between the two germline ends. CDR1 and CDR2 from the germline V gene are MGHRA and YSYEKL. The CDR3 spells CASSQGFEKLFF. CDR3 in DNA: TGCGCCAGCAGCCAAGGATTTGAAAAACTGTTTTTT.

This chain joins TRBV6-5 and TRBJ2-5, with 10 bases identical to TRBD2. This CDR3 region has 16 residues. CDR1 and CDR2 from the germline V gene are MNHEY and SVGAGI. Unmatched junction bases numbered 5, after V lost 2 bases and J lost 2 bases. The CDR3 sequence is CASSYAASGGQETQYF. The CDR3 nucleotides are TGTGCCAGCAGTTACGCCGCTAGCGGGGGACAAGAGACCCAGTACTTC.

The chain employs TRBV6-2 or TRBV6-3 and TRBJ1-5, with 10 nucleotides matching TRBD1. Germline V gene lookup returns CDR1 MNHEY and CDR2 SVGEGT. The CDR3 is 16 amino acids. V gave up 6 bases and J gave up 2 bases; unmatched junction bases: 7. The CDR3 DNA reads as TGTGCCAGCAGCCCAGACAGGGGGCGAGGCAATCAGCCCCAGCATTTT. Amino acids: CASSPDRGRGNQPQHF.

The table lists this clone with a count of one. The CDR3 sequence: CASSQDMWRASSYEQYF. In DNA form, the CDR3 reads TGTGCCAGCAGCCAAGATATGTGGCGGGCGAGCTCCTACGAGCAGTACTTC. The rearrangement links TRBV4-2 to TRBJ2-7, with D possibly TRBD2 on 5 matching bases. This CDR3 has 17 amino acids. In germline, CDR1 is LGHNA, CDR2 YNFKEQ. V lost 0 bases and J 0 bases, leaving 15 bases between the germline ends.